This T cell receptor beta chain was profiled in a study of response to subunit inactivated influenza vaccine (dated by TCRdb to 2017 to 2018). About the study as a whole: Deep quantitative profiling of the T cell receptor repertoire was used in the study to follow responses to a trivalent subunit inactivated influenza vaccine.

Library preparation was by RT-PCR. For sequencing, an Illumina HiSeq 2500 was employed. TCRdb redid the processing of the public reads, applying fastp at Q25 and MiXCR, and retained in-frame beta chains. Records with the same CDR3 protein are collapsed into one entry carrying the most frequent genes and DNA. The sample yields about 800,000 distinct CDR3 sequences; 21% were counted once. The ten largest clones capture about a tenth of the sample. V is cut by 0 bases and J by 2 bases, and the space between the germline ends is 10 bases. Counted from cysteine to phenylalanine, this CDR3 has 14 amino acids. Just CDR3 DNA is preserved here, 42 bases in frame from base 1. The germline V gene (reference sequence) sets CDR1 to GTSNPN and CDR2 to SVGIG. Paper-wide results and their limitations: According to the authors, only a limited number of new T cells may be recruited by each seasonal influenza vaccination.

In its sample, this clonotype was seen a few times. Its antigen is not yet known. Qualities for individual bases were not recorded, and no much larger clone is one base off. The receptor was derived from a man aged 45-60 years who received an inactivated influenza vaccine. Donor details come from another sample of the same person, matched by shared clones. The sample here was PBMCs from blood, taken 5 days after vaccination. The chain links TRBV30 with TRBJ2-5; the D gene lacks a confident call. The CDR3 in this case is CAWSVKARQETQYF. The sequenced DNA is TGTGCCTGGAGTGTAAAGGCTAGACAAGAGACCCAGTACTTC.